This record concerns one T cell receptor (beta chain) sequence. These data belong to a study of blood T cell repertoires in COVID-19. TCRdb's copy holds only in-frame clones and misses some; the assay was immunoSEQ multiplex PCR. The sample gives 200,000 to 250,000 clones, 85% to 90% of which show up once; 11% is in the top ten. The sequence was collected from a man over 45 with COVID-19, enrolled during active disease. The sample was peripheral blood.

The CDR3 protein is CASSPEGLAGVYEQFF. The CDR3 DNA is TGCGCCAGCAGCCCAGAGGGACTAGCGGGTGTCTATGAGCAGTTCTTC. The chain recombines TRBV4-1 with TRBJ2-1; 12 bases align to TRBD2. Trimming took 4 bases from V and 8 from J; bases not matched to a gene: 9. This CDR3 region has 16 residues. In germline, CDR1 is MGHRA, CDR2 YSYEKL.